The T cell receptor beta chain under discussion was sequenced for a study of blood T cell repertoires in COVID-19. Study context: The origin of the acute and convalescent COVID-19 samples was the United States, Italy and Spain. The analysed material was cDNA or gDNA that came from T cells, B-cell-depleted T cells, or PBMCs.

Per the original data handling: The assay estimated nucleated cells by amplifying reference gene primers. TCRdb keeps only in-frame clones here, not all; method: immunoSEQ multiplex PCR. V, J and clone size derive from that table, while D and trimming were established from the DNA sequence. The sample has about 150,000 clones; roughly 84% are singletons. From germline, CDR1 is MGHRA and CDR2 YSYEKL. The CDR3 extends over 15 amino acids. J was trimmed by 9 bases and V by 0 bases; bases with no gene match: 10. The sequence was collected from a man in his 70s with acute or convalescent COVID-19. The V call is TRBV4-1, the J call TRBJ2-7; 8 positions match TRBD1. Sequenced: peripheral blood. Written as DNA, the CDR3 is TGCGCCAGCAGCCAAGAGGACAGGGCTCTTAGCGGGCAGTACTTC. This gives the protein CASSQEDRALSGQYF.